This T cell receptor (beta chain) is from a study of neurological immune-mediated disorders. Specified time point: longitudinal time-point 1 (baseline). Stored at -80 C, 2 million PBMCs were the source of the unsorted libraries. Germline CDR1 and CDR2: SGHRS and YFSETQ. The CDR3 is 14 amino acids. The V end was cut by 5 bases, the J end by 9 bases, with 17 bases between. 5'RACE with 10-nucleotide random UMIs generated the cDNA. TCRdb re-analysed the 5' RACE reads in MiXCR, keeping a single row per CDR3 protein. The repertoire holds tens of thousands of distinct CDR3 sequences, with around 10% as singletons. Study-level findings and limits: None of the CDR3 amino acid sequences found in expanded clones was shared across subjects. This suggests that the TCR-beta repertoires were private in all groups.

This clonotype has at least ten counts. Its cognate antigen is unknown. The specimen was PBMCs. This sequence joins TRBV5-1 and TRBJ2-2; D is unclear. This sequence was found in a male donor with HTLV-1-associated myelopathy (HAM/TSP). The CDR3, as DNA: TGCGCCAGCAGTTCGACCCGTTCCGTGAGGGAGCTGTTTTTT. Translating gives CASSSTRSVRELFF. The variable domain in full, completed from reference TRBV5-1 and TRBJ2-2, reads KAGVTQTPRYLIKTRGQQVTLSCSPISGHRSVSWYQQTPGQGLQFLFEYFSETQRNKGNFPGRFSGRQFSNSRSEMNVSTLELGDSALYLCASSSTRSVRELFFGEGSRLTVL.